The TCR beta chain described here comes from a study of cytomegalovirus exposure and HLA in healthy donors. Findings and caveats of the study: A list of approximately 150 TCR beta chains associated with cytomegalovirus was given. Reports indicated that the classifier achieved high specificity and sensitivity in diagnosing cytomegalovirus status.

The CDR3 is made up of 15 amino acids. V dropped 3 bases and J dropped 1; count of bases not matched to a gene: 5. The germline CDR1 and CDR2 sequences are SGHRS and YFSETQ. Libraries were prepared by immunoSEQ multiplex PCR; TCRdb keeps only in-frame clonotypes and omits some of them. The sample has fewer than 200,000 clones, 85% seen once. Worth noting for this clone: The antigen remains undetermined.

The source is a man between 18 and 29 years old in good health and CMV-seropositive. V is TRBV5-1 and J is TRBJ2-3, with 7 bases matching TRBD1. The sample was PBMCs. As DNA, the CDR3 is TGCGCCAGCAGCTCAGGGGGTTTTGGCACAGATACGCAGTATTTT. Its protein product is CASSSGGFGTDTQYF. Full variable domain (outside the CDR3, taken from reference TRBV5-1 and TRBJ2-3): KAGVTQTPRYLIKTRGQQVTLSCSPISGHRSVSWYQQTPGQGLQFLFEYFSETQRNKGNFPGRFSGRQFSNSRSEMNVSTLELGDSALYLCASSSGGFGTDTQYFGPGTRLTVL.